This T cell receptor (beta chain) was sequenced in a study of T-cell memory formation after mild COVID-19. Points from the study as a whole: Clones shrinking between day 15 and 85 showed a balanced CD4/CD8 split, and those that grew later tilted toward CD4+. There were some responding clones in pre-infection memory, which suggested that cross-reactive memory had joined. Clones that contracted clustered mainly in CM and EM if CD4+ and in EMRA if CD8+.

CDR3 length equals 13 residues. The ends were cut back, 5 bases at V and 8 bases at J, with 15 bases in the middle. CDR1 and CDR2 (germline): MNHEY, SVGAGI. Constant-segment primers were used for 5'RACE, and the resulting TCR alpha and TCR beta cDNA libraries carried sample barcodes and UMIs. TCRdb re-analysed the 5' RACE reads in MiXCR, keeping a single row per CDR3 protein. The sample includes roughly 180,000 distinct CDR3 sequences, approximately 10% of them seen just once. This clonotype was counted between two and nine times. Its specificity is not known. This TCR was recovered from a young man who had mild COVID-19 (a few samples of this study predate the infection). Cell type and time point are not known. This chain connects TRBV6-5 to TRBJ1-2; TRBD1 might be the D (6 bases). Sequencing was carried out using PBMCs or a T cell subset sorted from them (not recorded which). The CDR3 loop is CASSDQGHWGYTF. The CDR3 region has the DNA TGTGCCAGCAGTGACCAGGGGCATTGGGGCTACACCTTC.